The 19 T cell receptor beta chains below come from one sample, sequenced in a study of OX40 agonist ivuxolimab in advanced cancers. Clones were read by immunoSEQ multiplex PCR, and TCRdb kept only the in-frame ones, dropping some. The sample records roughly 70,000 clones, 75% to 90% being singletons. Sequencing was performed on CD4+ or CD8+ T cells sorted from blood, taken in a trial of the OX40 agonist ivuxolimab. These receptor sequences come from an adult with an advanced solid tumor such as melanoma, head and neck, liver or kidney cancer.

The chain uses TRBV6-1 and TRBJ1-4; no clear D gene. The germline gives CDR1 MNHNS, CDR2 SASEGT. The CDR3 is made up of 14 amino acids. Trimming took 7 bases from V and 6 from J, leaving 15 bases between them. CDR3 amino acids: CASTVTLSHEKLFF. CDR3 nucleotide sequence: TGTGCCAGCACCGTAACCCTTTCCCATGAAAAACTGTTTTTT.

The chain is built from TRBV18 and TRBJ2-5, with D tentatively TRBD2 (5 bases). The CDR3 sequence is 16 residues long. Per the germline V gene, CDR1 is KGHSH and CDR2 is LQKENI. The V end was cut by 4 bases, the J end by 0 bases, with 15 bases between. The CDR3 protein is CASSRTGNVYQETQYF. CDR3 DNA: TGTGCCAGCTCACGAACCGGGAATGTGTACCAAGAGACCCAGTACTTC.

The genes are TRBV5-6 and TRBJ1-2; D is perhaps TRBD1 (5 bases). Germline assignment: CDR1 SGHDT and CDR2 YYEEEE. V was cut by 0 bases and J by 5 bases, with 11 bases left in between. This CDR3 is built from 14 residues. CDR3 loop: CASSLEVREYGYTF. In DNA form, the CDR3 reads TGTGCCAGCAGCTTGGAGGTCAGGGAGTATGGCTACACCTTC.

The J gene is TRBJ1-2, the V gene TRBV10-3, with 7 bases lining up with TRBD1. Germline V gene sequence: CDR1 ENHRY, CDR2 SYGVKD. The CDR3 loop spans 16 amino acids. J lost 4 bases, V lost 0 bases, and 8 bases had no gene match. The CDR3 DNA reads TGTGCCATCAGTGAGTCGAAGGACAGGAGGGCCTATGGCTACACCTTC. It codes for CAISESKDRRAYGYTF.

The chain uses TRBV5-1 and TRBJ2-1; TRBD2 agrees at 7 bases. The CDR3 is made up of 14 amino acids. The V segment lost 0 bases and the J segment 12 bases; nucleotides outside the gene matches: 9. CDR1 and CDR2 from the germline V gene are SGHRS and YFSETQ. The CDR3 DNA is TGCGCCAGCAGCTTGGATTTGGGCGGGAGTTGGCAGTTCTTC. It translates to CASSLDLGGSWQFF.

The V call is TRBV7-6, the J call TRBJ2-2, with D uncertain. The CDR3 runs to 18 residues. Germline CDR1 SGHVS, CDR2 FNYEAQ. V dropped 4 bases and J dropped 3 bases, with 21 bases sitting between them. The CDR3 region is CASSSRVKGRSDTGELFF. DNA of the CDR3: TGTGCCAGCAGCTCCCGAGTTAAAGGGCGTTCCGACACCGGGGAGCTGTTTTTT.

This clone has a single count. The chain is built from TRBV29-1 and TRBJ2-7; D remains ambiguous. The CDR3 extends over 11 amino acids. V gave up 7 bases and J gave up 3 bases, with 10 bases separating them. Germline CDR1 is SQVTM and CDR2 is ANQGSEA. CDR3 region: CSGTLGYEQYF. CDR3 nucleotides: TGCAGCGGTACCCTAGGCTACGAGCAGTACTTC.

The CDR3 loop is CASPKRAGSSGNTIYF. CDR3 nucleotides: TGTGCCAGCCCTAAACGCGCGGGAAGCTCTGGAAACACCATATATTTT. The V gene is TRBV27, the J gene TRBJ1-3; D gene uncertain. This CDR3 is built from 16 residues. Germline CDR1 MNHEY, CDR2 SMNVEV (reference sequence). The V end was cut by 8 bases, the J end by 0 bases, with 17 bases between.

The rearrangement joins TRBV4-1 to TRBJ2-3, with 8 bases lining up with TRBD1. The CDR3 consists of 17 residues. CDR1 and CDR2 (germline): MGHRA, YSYEKL. Trimming took 1 base from V and 1 from J; bases not matched to a gene: 7. The CDR3 protein is CASSQAPGTGGTDTQYF. CDR3 nucleotides: TGCGCCAGCAGCCAAGCGCCCGGGACAGGAGGCACAGATACGCAGTATTTT.

This sequence joins TRBV19 and TRBJ1-2; no definite D call. In germline, CDR1 is LNHDA, CDR2 SQIVND (reference sequence). The V end was cut by 5 bases, the J end by 0 bases, with 7 bases between. The CDR3 runs 13 residues. CDR3 region: CASSYAANYGYTF. DNA for the CDR3: TGTGCCAGTAGTTATGCAGCTAACTATGGCTACACCTTC. The full variable domain, rest sourced from reference TRBV19 and TRBJ1-2, is DGGITQSPKYLFRKEGQNVTLSCEQNLNHDAMYWYRQDPGQGLRLIYYSQIVNDFQKGDIAEGYSVSREKKESFPLTVTSAQKNPTAFYLCASSYAANYGYTFGSGTRLTVV.

Only one count was recorded for this clone. V gene TRBV10-3 combines with J gene TRBJ1-2, with D maybe TRBD1 (6 bases). Trimming removed 8 bases from V and 3 bases from J, with 13 bases in between. Germline V gene lookup returns CDR1 ENHRY and CDR2 SYGVKD. CDR3 length: 13 residues. CDR3 loop: CAIEQGGDYGYTF. Here the CDR3 DNA reads TGTGCCATCGAACAGGGAGGGGACTATGGCTACACCTTC.

A note on this clone: At one end, the junction sequence differs from germline, possibly due to a read error. The genes are TRBV11-2 and TRBJ2-7, with 8 bases fitting TRBD2. Germline V lookup: CDR1 SGHAT, CDR2 FQNNGV. The CDR3 is 13 residues long. The CDR3: CASSRVREAPQGF. The DNA of the CDR3 is TGTGCCAGCAGCCGTGTGCGGGAGGCCCCCCAGGGATTC.

The chain has TRBV5-1 and TRBJ2-7; D is ambiguous. V lost 0 bases and J lost 3, with 7 bases in between. This CDR3 region has 13 residues. Per germline, CDR1 SGHRS and CDR2 YFSETQ. As DNA, the CDR3 is TGCGCCAGCAGCTTGGACGCGCTCTACGAGCAGTACTTC. Amino acids: CASSLDALYEQYF.

This clone was found once. The chain joins TRBV15 to TRBJ2-1; tentatively, D is TRBD1 (5 bases). The CDR3 consists of 14 residues. V lost 1 base, J lost 8 bases, and 12 bases lay in between. Looked up from germline, CDR1 is LNHNV and CDR2 is YYDKDF (reference sequence). The CDR3 is CATSRGGLRDEQFF. The CDR3 DNA follows: TGTGCCACCAGCAGAGGGGGCCTTAGGGATGAGCAGTTCTTC.

This rearrangement joins TRBV2 to TRBJ2-7; perhaps TRBD2 as D (6 bases). Germline V gene sequence: CDR1 SNHLY, CDR2 FYNNEI. With 6 bases removed from V and 0 bases from J, the gap between germline ends came to 9 bases. This CDR3 is 13 amino acids long. CDR3 sequence reads: CASRGEASYEQYF. The CDR3 nucleotides are TGTGCCAGCAGGGGGGAGGCCTCCTACGAGCAGTACTTC.

CDR3 loop: CASSLRGIGNQPQHF. DNA for the CDR3: TGTGCCAGCAGCTTAAGAGGGATCGGCAATCAGCCCCAGCATTTT. The chain joins TRBV7-8 to TRBJ1-5; D gene unclear. The germline V and J ends were trimmed by 2 bases and 2 bases, with 10 bases remaining between them. The CDR3 runs to 15 residues. Germline V gives CDR1 SGHVS, CDR2 FQNEAQ.

The genes are TRBV7-6 and TRBJ1-2; possibly TRBD1 for D (5 bases). This CDR3 comprises 14 residues. Trimming shortened V by 1 base and J by 8 bases, and 14 bases separated the two germline ends. CDR1 and CDR2 (germline): SGHVS, FNYEAQ. The CDR3 loop is CASSLGQGVLGYTF. The DNA for the CDR3 is TGTGCCAGCAGCTTAGGTCAGGGAGTTCTCGGCTACACCTTC.

This chain joins TRBV27 and TRBJ1-2; 10 bases agree with TRBD1. This CDR3 spans 15 amino acids. V lost 3 bases, J lost 8 bases, and 9 bases stayed unmatched. Germline CDR1 is MNHEY and CDR2 is SMNVEV (reference sequence). The CDR3 DNA reads TGTGCCAGCAGTTTCTCTCGACAGGGGGCTCACGGCTACACCTTC. Translation gives CASSFSRQGAHGYTF.

The rearrangement joins TRBV11-2 to TRBJ1-2; D remains ambiguous. Trimming cost V 5 bases and J 4 bases, with 17 bases left between them. The CDR3 runs 15 residues. Germline V CDR1 and CDR2: SGHAT, FQNNGV. CDR3 in DNA: TGTGCCAGCAGCCCCTTTCGGTCCGGGAGCTATGGCTACACCTTC. It translates to CASSPFRSGSYGYTF.